These 8 T cell receptor beta chains originate from one sample sequenced in a study of T cells in Graves' hyperthyroidism and ophthalmopathy. The source material, RNA transcripts, was used to amplify TCR beta CDR3 regions. The study used the HTBI primer set for a first-round RT-PCR of the TCR CDR3. TCRdb recomputed calls from the multiplex PCR reads with MiXCR, one row per CDR3 protein. The sample records 200,000 to 250,000 distinct CDR3 sequences, about a sixth being singletons. The specimen sequenced was blood. All receptors come from a woman between 18 and 29 years old with Graves' ophthalmopathy.

The chain couples TRBV5-4 to TRBJ1-1; D unclear. The CDR3 extends over 16 amino acids. V was clipped by 0 bases and J by 5 bases, with 17 bases between them. The V gene's germline CDR1 is SGHNT and CDR2 YYREEE (reference sequence). DNA of the CDR3: TGTGCCAGCAGCTTGGCCGGCGGACGGCCCAGAACTGAAGCTTTCTTT. Its translation: CASSLAGGRPRTEAFF.

This clonotype appeared a few times. CDR3 DNA sequence: TGTGCCAGCAGCCAAGAGCGGTGGGGGAGGGCCGGGGAGCTGTTTTTT. Translating it yields CASSQERWGRAGELFF. The chain uses TRBV3-1 and TRBJ2-2; the match to TRBD2 covers 7 bases. The CDR3 consists of 16 residues. Germline V gene lookup returns CDR1 LGHDT and CDR2 YNNKEL (reference sequence). V trimming: 0 bases; J trimming: 6 bases; junction bases outside the gene matches: 7.

This clonotype has at least ten counts. The rearrangement joins TRBV27 to TRBJ2-7, with D perhaps matching TRBD1 (6 bases). CDR3 length equals 16 residues. Trimming pared 1 base from V and 0 bases from J, leaving 13 bases between. The germline V gene encodes CDR1 MNHEY and CDR2 SMNVEV (reference sequence). CDR3 sequence: CASSLLAQGVSYEQYF. In DNA, the CDR3 is TGTGCCAGCAGTTTATTGGCACAGGGAGTCTCCTACGAGCAGTACTTC.

In this sample, this clonotype turned up many times. CDR3 sequence (DNA): TGCAGTGCTAGAGGACTAGCGGGTCCCTACGAGCAGTACTTC. This codes for CSARGLAGPYEQYF. The rearrangement joins TRBV20-1 to TRBJ2-7; 10 nucleotides match TRBD2. Trimming at V came to 1 base and at J to 2 bases, leaving 2 bases not matched to a gene. CDR1 DFQATT and CDR2 SNEGSKA come from the germline V gene (reference sequence). This CDR3 comprises 14 residues.

This clonotype came up many times. This chain links TRBV10-3 with TRBJ1-1; D is perhaps TRBD1 (5 bases). Trimming pared 5 bases from V and 11 bases from J, leaving 21 bases between. The CDR3 has 14 amino acids. Germline CDR1 is ENHRY and CDR2 is SYGVKD. CDR3 loop: CAISKSRDPGPAFF. DNA of the CDR3: TGTGCCATCAGTAAATCCCGGGACCCCGGGCCGGCTTTCTTT.

This clonotype was observed many times. V gene TRBV30 combines with J gene TRBJ1-1; TRBD1 matches 7 bases. This CDR3 is 15 amino acids long. V trimming: 0 bases; J trimming: 4 bases; junction bases outside the gene matches: 8. CDR1 is GTSNPN, CDR2 SVGIG, per germline (reference sequence). CDR3 sequence reads: CAWSVRGGWSTEAFF. DNA of the CDR3: TGTGCCTGGAGTGTACGAGGGGGCTGGAGCACTGAAGCTTTCTTT. Looking up the rest from reference TRBV30 and TRBJ1-1 gives the full variable domain: SQTIHQWPATLVQPVGSPLSLECTVEGTSNPNLYWYRQAAGRGLQLLFYSVGIGQISSEVPQNLSASRPQDRQFILSSKKLLLSDSGFYLCAWSVRGGWSTEAFFGQGTRLTVV.

Ten or more counts support this clonotype. V and J are TRBV18 and TRBJ2-1; maybe TRBD2 (5 bases). V was pared by 3 bases and J by 7 bases, with 10 bases between. The CDR3 contains 13 residues. Looked up from germline, CDR1 is KGHSH and CDR2 is LQKENI. The CDR3 reads CASSPNEGNEQFF. DNA of the CDR3: TGTGCCAGCTCACCCAACGAGGGAAATGAGCAGTTCTTC.

The chain couples TRBV6-1 to TRBJ2-7; 15 bases match TRBD2. The ends lost 5 bases at V and 5 bases at J; junction bases unmatched: 4. Germline loops: CDR1 MNHNS, CDR2 SASEGT. This CDR3 comprises 15 residues. The CDR3 loop is CASSQWTSGGDEQYF. The CDR3 DNA reads TGTGCCAGCAGTCAATGGACTAGCGGGGGGGACGAGCAGTACTTC.